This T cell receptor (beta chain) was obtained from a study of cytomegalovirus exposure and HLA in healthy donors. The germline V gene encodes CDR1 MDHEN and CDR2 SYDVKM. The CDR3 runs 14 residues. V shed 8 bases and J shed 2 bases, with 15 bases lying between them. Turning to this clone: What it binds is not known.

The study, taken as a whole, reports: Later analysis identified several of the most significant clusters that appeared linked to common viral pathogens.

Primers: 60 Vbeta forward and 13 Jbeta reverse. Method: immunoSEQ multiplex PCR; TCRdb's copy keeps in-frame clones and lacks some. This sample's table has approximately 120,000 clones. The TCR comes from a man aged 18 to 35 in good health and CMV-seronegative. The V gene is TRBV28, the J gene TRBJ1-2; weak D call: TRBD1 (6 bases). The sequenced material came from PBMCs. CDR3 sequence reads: CASRGADRNYGYTF. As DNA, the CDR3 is TGTGCCAGCCGGGGGGCAGACCGAAACTATGGCTACACCTTC.